The clone carrying this TCR beta chain was seen a few times. The trim removed 5 bases at V and 8 bases at J, leaving 13 bases unmatched. Germline CDR1 is SGHAT and CDR2 is FQNNGV. The CDR3 loop spans 16 amino acids. These data are taken from a study of cytomegalovirus exposure and HLA in healthy donors. This PCR relied on a set of 60 Vbeta primers and 13 Jbeta primers. Assay: immunoSEQ multiplex PCR; the TCRdb copy retains only in-frame clones and omits some. The sample has under 70,000 clones, roughly 70% seen once. The J gene is TRBJ1-4, the V gene TRBV11-2; 8 bases map to TRBD1. The source material was PBMCs. This TCR was recovered from a woman aged 55-69 years in good health and CMV-seropositive. The CDR3: CASSALAGGSGEKLFF. DNA for the CDR3: TGTGCCAGCAGCGCCCTAGCAGGGGGCTCTGGGGAAAAACTGTTTTTT.